The present T cell receptor beta chain was sequenced within a study of breast tumors, draining lymph nodes, adjacent tissues. Study-level points and caveats: Tumor TCR diversity was below lymph nodes but above nontumor tissue. That most tumor T cells come from lymph nodes remained unproven. Most tumor T cells seemingly derive from lymph node, then expand in tumor. Tumor and nontumor repertoires were significantly more similar in luminal-like than in basal-like breast cancer.

Breast cancer patients provided tissue from their axillary draining lymph nodes. This clonotype was observed at least ten times. The antigen is not known. CDR3 size: 16 residues. CDR1 is DFQATT and CDR2 is SNEGSKA in the germline V gene (reference sequence). V lost 3 bases to trimming and J lost 0 bases; unmatched junction nucleotides: 3. TCRdb recomputed calls from the multiplex PCR reads with MiXCR, one row per CDR3 protein. The table shows around 230,000 distinct CDR3 sequences, with under 35% occurring only once. The receptor was isolated from a female donor with breast cancer. Some clones in this sample may be carry-over from other donors' samples. The source material was axillary lymph node tissue. The chain uses TRBV20-1 and TRBJ2-5; 14 bases are a match to TRBD2. CDR3 region: CSARGTSGGNQETQYF. The CDR3 region has the DNA TGCAGTGCTAGGGGGACTAGCGGGGGTAACCAAGAGACCCAGTACTTC.